This TCR beta chain derives from a study of blood T cell repertoires in COVID-19 (dated by TCRdb to the early 2020s). About the investigation overall: Samples from collaborators originated in the United States, Italy and Spain and spanned both the acute and convalescent phases of COVID-19. HLA class I and class II types, where available, came from metadata supplied by the sample provider rather than from assay-based typing. The prospective study material was composed of cDNA or gDNA derived from T cells, B-cell-depleted T cells, or PBMCs. Subjects who had been exposed to COVID-19, were actively infected with it, or had recovered from it provided the deeply sampled blood TCRbeta repertoires that made up the dataset. Samples were obtained from the ongoing ImmuneRACE study (first 160 participants) and from 950 to 1,500 subjects provided by 6 global collaborators. Sample metadata almost always included a de-identified subject ID, COVID-19 status, age in years and sex. The repertoires were made available in a free public database intended to serve as a resource for research on the immune response to SARS-CoV-2. What the study reported, not specific to this receptor: The amount of clinical and demographic metadata varied by source and participant and was provided uncurated.

The V and J ends are trimmed by 6 bases and 0 bases, leaving 12 bases between them. CDR1 and CDR2 were assigned from the germline V gene (reference sequence) as MNHEY and SMNVEV. The CDR3 sequence holds 15 residues, the cysteine and phenylalanine included. Left in the record is the CDR3 DNA by itself, 45 bases read in frame from the first base. Collaborating institutions collected whole blood in K2EDTA tubes following their own protocols. Collaborator samples were shipped for TCRbeta analysis as frozen whole blood, isolated PBMCs, or DNA extracted from either sample type. With respect to this clone: The target of this receptor is not known. Base qualities are missing; no much larger clone stands one base away.

The immunoSEQ Assay, a bias-controlled multiplex PCR, was used to amplify TCRbeta CDR3 regions from genomic DNA. Turning to the authors' computational methods: Within the assay, amplification of reference gene primers was used to estimate how many nucleated cells each sample contained. Sequence reads were collapsed and filtered to measure the absolute abundance of every unique TCRbeta CDR3 rearrangement. For each sample, productive Simpson clonality was calculated as the square root of Simpson's diversity index over productive rearrangements. TCRdb holds this immuneACCESS table with in-frame rearrangements only. Some clones are missing; in checked studies, unresolved V genes explain under half, and the rest has no known cause. V and J calls and clone size are copied from that table; D and trimming were computed from the DNA. Counted in this sample were some 42,000 clones; about 90% of them appeared once. Roughly 8.3% of the sample is held by the ten biggest clonotypes.

Sequencing was done on a sample of peripheral blood. The V gene is TRBV27 and the J gene is TRBJ1-3; a tentative D call is TRBD1 (5 bases match). The source is a man between 50 and 59 years old with active COVID-19. Read as DNA, the sequence is TGTGCCAGCAGCTTGTCAGGGTCCTCTGGAAACACCATATATTTT. Its amino acids are CASSLSGSSGNTIYF.